Below, 18 T cell receptor beta chains from the same sample are listed, as sequenced in a study of blood T cells in healthy people across ages. Next came a second PCR, run for roughly 6 to 11 cycles, which used a sample-barcoded 5' primer along with a J-beta primer mix. TCRdb re-analysed the 5' RACE reads in MiXCR, keeping a single row per CDR3 protein. The sample carries 600,000 to 900,000 distinct CDR3 sequences, 20% to 30% recorded once. This same sample was also taken into another study, of T cells of mothers and their children.

Sequenced input: blood. The receptors shown here come from a boy between 5 and 17 years old in good health.

This clonotype was recorded a few times. The chain carries TRBV9 and TRBJ1-2; unclear D gene. CDR1 is SGDLS, CDR2 YYNGEE, per germline. CDR3 length: 14 amino acids. V was pared by 4 bases and J by 4 bases, with 14 bases between. CDR3 protein: CASSSALSGYGYTF. The DNA for the CDR3 is TGTGCCAGCAGCTCAGCTTTATCGGGCTATGGCTACACCTTC.

The chain couples TRBV5-1 to TRBJ2-5, with D perhaps TRBD2 (6 bases). The CDR3 consists of 13 residues. CDR1 and CDR2 (germline): SGHRS, YFSETQ. V shed 7 bases and J shed 9 bases, with 19 bases lying between them. CDR3 sequence reads: CASGASGPGAQYF. In nucleotides, the CDR3 is TGCGCCAGCGGGGCTTCCGGTCCGGGGGCCCAGTACTTC.

This chain uses TRBV7-6 with TRBJ2-4, with D possibly TRBD1 on 6 matching bases. V was pared by 5 bases and J by 7 bases, with 12 bases between. There are 13 residues in the CDR3. CDR1 and CDR2 (germline): SGHVS, FNYEAQ. In DNA form, the CDR3 reads TGTGCCAGCAGCCTGACAAGGGGGAACATTCAGTACTTC. It specifies CASSLTRGNIQYF.

This clonotype was seen a handful of times. The V gene is TRBV12-3 or TRBV12-4, the J gene TRBJ2-3; D call uncertain. The CDR3 covers 12 residues. V was clipped by 6 bases and J by 9 bases, with 13 bases between them. In DNA, the CDR3 is TGTGCCAGCAGGACGGCTGGCGACACGCAGTATTTT. It specifies CASRTAGDTQYF.

A few counts support this clonotype. The rearrangement joins TRBV6-5 to TRBJ2-3; 8 bases are a match to TRBD1. The V gene end was trimmed by 6 bases and the J gene end by 3 bases; junction bases not matched to a gene: 8. This CDR3 is built from 15 residues. Per germline, CDR1 MNHEY and CDR2 SVGAGI. The CDR3 nucleotides are TGTGCCAGCAGACCTAGACAGGGGTCGACAGATACGCAGTATTTT. This gives the protein CASRPRQGSTDTQYF.

This clonotype occurred many times. At one end, the junction sequence differs from germline, possibly due to a read error. V and J are TRBV5-1 and TRBJ2-6; tentatively, D is TRBD1 (5 bases). Per the germline V gene, CDR1 is SGHRS and CDR2 is YFSETQ. The CDR3 totals 15 residues. DNA for the CDR3: TGTGCCAGCAGCTTAGGCAGGGCTGGGGCCAACGTCCTGACTTTC. Translation: CASSLGRAGANVLTF.

This rearrangement joins TRBV9 to TRBJ2-1; D might be TRBD1 (6 bases). Per germline, CDR1 SGDLS and CDR2 YYNGEE. V was shortened by 4 bases and J by 1 base, with 12 bases between the two germline ends. The CDR3 is 15 amino acids. CDR3: CASSPGQPSYNEQFF. As DNA, the CDR3 is TGTGCCAGCAGCCCCGGACAGCCTTCCTACAATGAGCAGTTCTTC. Supplemented by reference TRBV9 and TRBJ2-1, the full variable domain reads DSGVTQTPKHLITATGQRVTLRCSPRSGDLSVYWYQQSLDQGLQFLIQYYNGEERAKGNILERFSAQQFPDLHSELNLSSLELGDSALYFCASSPGQPSYNEQFFGPGTRLTVL.

The rearrangement uses TRBV19 and TRBJ2-5, with TRBD2 as a possible D gene (7 bases). The CDR3 extends over 13 amino acids. CDR1 is LNHDA, CDR2 SQIVND, per germline (reference sequence). V was pared by 8 bases and J by 5 bases, with 15 bases between. CDR3 residues: CASRWGGSETQYF. As DNA, the CDR3 is TGTGCCAGTCGGTGGGGGGGCAGCGAGACCCAGTACTTC.

The chain recombines TRBV28 with TRBJ2-1; D is undetermined. Germline loops: CDR1 MDHEN, CDR2 SYDVKM. The CDR3 totals 14 residues. The V and J ends lost 1 base and 6 bases respectively, with 10 bases between them. This CDR3 is CASSLFAIFNEQFF. CDR3 nucleotides: TGTGCCAGCAGTTTATTCGCAATCTTCAATGAGCAGTTCTTC.

The chain links TRBV5-1 to TRBJ1-3; D unresolved. Germline V gene data show CDR1 as SGHRS and CDR2 as YFSETQ. There are 15 residues in the CDR3. Between the trimmed V and J ends, which lost 3 bases and 2 bases, there was a span of 12 bases. The CDR3 region is CASSSTIFPGNTIYF. CDR3 coding DNA: TGCGCCAGCAGCTCGACAATCTTTCCTGGAAACACCATATATTTT.

This clonotype was seen only a few times. The genes are TRBV29-1 and TRBJ2-1; possibly TRBD1 for D (5 bases). This CDR3 contains 11 residues. The germline V gene has CDR1 SQVTM and CDR2 ANQGSEA. V was cut by 4 bases and J by 8 bases, with 9 bases left in between. CDR3: CSVARDHEQFF. As DNA, the CDR3 is TGCAGCGTTGCCAGGGATCATGAGCAGTTCTTC.

The CDR3 bases are TGTGCCAGCAGCTTCTACGTTATCGGACAGGGAGGGTTTTCACCCCTCCACTTT. Translation gives CASSFYVIGQGGFSPLHF. The chain employs TRBV11-2 and TRBJ1-6; TRBD1 matches at 8 bases. The CDR3 extends over 18 amino acids. Germline values: CDR1 SGHAT, CDR2 FQNNGV. V gave up 3 bases and J gave up 9 bases; unmatched junction bases: 16.

The chain has TRBV15 and TRBJ2-2, with D possibly being TRBD1 or TRBD2 (5 bases each). The CDR3 contains 15 residues. CDR1 is LNHNV and CDR2 is YYDKDF in the germline V gene (reference sequence). Deletions cut 5 bases from V and 3 bases from J, with 13 bases between. In DNA, the CDR3 is TGTGCCACCAGCGGAACCGGGACCCACACCGGGGAGCTGTTTTTT. Translated, it gives CATSGTGTHTGELFF.

The chain joins TRBV20-1 to TRBJ2-4; TRBD1 aligns across 8 bases. The germline gives CDR1 DFQATT, CDR2 SNEGSKA (reference sequence). V was pared by 7 bases and J by 6 bases, with 2 bases of the junction left unmatched. This CDR3 has 11 amino acids. The CDR3 region is CSGTGGNIQYF. CDR3 bases: TGCAGTGGAACAGGGGGAAACATTCAGTACTTC.

The chain couples TRBV12-3 or TRBV12-4 to TRBJ2-7; maybe TRBD1 (5 bases). Trimming took 6 bases from V and 2 from J, leaving 26 bases between them. CDR3 length: 18 amino acids. For the CDR3, the DNA is TGTGCCAGCAGGCCTGACAGCCACGACCTTGGGGTCCCCTACGAGCAGTACTTC. It translates to CASRPDSHDLGVPYEQYF.

The chain joins TRBV6-2 or TRBV6-3 to TRBJ2-4; D not certain. CDR1 and CDR2 (germline): MNHEY, SVGEGT. This CDR3 has 16 amino acids. Trimming shortened V by 0 bases and J by 0 bases, and 9 bases separated the two germline ends. Here the CDR3 reads CASSYSRMLAKNIQYF. CDR3 DNA sequence: TGTGCCAGCAGTTACTCGCGCATGCTAGCCAAAAACATTCAGTACTTC.

This clonotype was recorded a few times. The rearrangement joins TRBV5-1 to TRBJ1-2; D uncertain. The germline V and J ends were trimmed by 4 bases and 8 bases, with 21 bases remaining between them. Germline V CDR1 and CDR2: SGHRS, YFSETQ. CDR3 length equals 15 residues. The DNA for the CDR3 is TGCGCCAGCAGCGGAACCGGGCCATATTTTGGGGGCTACACCTTC. As protein: CASSGTGPYFGGYTF.

In this sample, this clonotype turned up a few times. The chain links TRBV14 to TRBJ1-4; TRBD1 matches 8 bases. The germline gives CDR1 SGHDN, CDR2 FVKESK. J lost 5 bases, V lost 4 bases, and 6 bases had no gene match. The CDR3 is 15 amino acids. CDR3 protein: CASSPSQGANEKLFF. The CDR3 DNA is TGTGCCAGCAGCCCAAGCCAGGGGGCGAATGAAAAACTGTTTTTT.